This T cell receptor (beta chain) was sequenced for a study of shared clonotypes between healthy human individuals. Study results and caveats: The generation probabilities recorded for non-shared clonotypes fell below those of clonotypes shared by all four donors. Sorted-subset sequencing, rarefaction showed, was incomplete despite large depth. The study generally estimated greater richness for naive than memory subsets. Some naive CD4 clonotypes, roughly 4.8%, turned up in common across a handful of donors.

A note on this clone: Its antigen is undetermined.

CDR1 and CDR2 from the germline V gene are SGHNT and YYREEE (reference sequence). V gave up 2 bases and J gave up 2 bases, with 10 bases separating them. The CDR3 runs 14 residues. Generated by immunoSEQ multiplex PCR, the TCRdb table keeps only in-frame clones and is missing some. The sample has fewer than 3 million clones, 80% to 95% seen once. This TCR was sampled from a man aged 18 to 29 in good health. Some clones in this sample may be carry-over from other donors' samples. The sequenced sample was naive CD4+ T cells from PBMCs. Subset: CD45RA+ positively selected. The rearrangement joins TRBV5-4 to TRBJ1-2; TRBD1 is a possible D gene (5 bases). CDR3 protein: CASSFDRGNYGYTF. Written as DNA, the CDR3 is TGTGCCAGCAGCTTTGACAGAGGAAACTATGGCTACACCTTC.